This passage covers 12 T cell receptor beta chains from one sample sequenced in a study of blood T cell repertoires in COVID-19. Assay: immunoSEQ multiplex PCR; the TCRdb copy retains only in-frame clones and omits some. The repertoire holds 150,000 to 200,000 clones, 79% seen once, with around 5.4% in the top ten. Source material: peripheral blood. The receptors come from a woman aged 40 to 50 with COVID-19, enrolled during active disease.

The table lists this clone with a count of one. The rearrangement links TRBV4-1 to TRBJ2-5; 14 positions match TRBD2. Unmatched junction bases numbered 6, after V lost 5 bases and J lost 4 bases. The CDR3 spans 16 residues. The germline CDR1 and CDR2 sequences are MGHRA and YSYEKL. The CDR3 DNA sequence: TGCGCCAGCAGCTTGGGACTAGCGGGAGCAGGAGAGACCCAGTACTTC. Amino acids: CASSLGLAGAGETQYF.

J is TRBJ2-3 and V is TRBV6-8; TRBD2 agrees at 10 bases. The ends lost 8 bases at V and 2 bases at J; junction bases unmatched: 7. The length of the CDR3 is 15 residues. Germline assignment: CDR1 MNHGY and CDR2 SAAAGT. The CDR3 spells CASYLGLAVTDTQYF. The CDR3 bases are TGTGCCAGCTATTTAGGACTAGCGGTCACAGATACGCAGTATTTT.

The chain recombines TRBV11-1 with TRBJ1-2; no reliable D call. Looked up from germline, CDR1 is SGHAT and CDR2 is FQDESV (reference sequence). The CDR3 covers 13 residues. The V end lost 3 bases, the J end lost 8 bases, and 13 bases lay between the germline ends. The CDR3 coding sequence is TGTGCCAGCAGCTTTTCGATCGCCGGGGGCTACACCTTC. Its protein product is CASSFSIAGGYTF.

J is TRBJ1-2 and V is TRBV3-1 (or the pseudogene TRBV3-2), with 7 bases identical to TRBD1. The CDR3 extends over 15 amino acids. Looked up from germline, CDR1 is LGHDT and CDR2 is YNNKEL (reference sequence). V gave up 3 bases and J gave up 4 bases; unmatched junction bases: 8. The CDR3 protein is CASSHWDSDFYGYTF. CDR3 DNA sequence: TGTGCCAGCAGCCATTGGGACAGCGACTTCTATGGCTACACCTTC.

The CDR3 region has the DNA TGTGCCAGCAGTGTAGGAGGGGAGGGCCCCTACAATGAGCAGTTCTTC. This gives the protein CASSVGGEGPYNEQFF. This chain links TRBV11-1 with TRBJ2-1, with 7 positions matching TRBD2. The CDR3 is 16 amino acids. Germline V gives CDR1 SGHAT, CDR2 FQDESV (reference sequence). J gave up 2 bases and V 6 bases, and 10 bases lay outside the gene matches.

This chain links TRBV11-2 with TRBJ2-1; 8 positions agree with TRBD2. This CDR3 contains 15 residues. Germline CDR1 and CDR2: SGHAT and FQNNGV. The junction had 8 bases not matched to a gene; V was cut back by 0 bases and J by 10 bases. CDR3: CASSLDPAGAREQFF. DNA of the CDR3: TGTGCCAGCAGCTTAGATCCAGCGGGGGCCAGAGAGCAGTTCTTC.

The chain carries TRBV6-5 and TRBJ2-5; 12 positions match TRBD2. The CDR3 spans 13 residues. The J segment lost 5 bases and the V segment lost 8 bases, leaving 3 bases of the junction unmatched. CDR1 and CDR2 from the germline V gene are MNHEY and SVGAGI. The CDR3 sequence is CASLTSGSETQYF. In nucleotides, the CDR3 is TGTGCCAGCCTGACTAGCGGGAGCGAGACCCAGTACTTC.

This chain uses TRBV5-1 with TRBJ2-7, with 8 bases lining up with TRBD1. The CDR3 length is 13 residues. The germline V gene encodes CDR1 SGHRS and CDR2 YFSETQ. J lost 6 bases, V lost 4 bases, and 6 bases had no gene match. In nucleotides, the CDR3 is TGCGCCAGCAGCCTCCAGGACAGGGTCGAGCAGTACTTC. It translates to CASSLQDRVEQYF.

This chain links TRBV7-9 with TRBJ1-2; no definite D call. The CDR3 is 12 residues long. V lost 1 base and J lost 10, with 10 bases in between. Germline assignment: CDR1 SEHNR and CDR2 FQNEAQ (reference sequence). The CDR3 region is CASSLDLLSYTF. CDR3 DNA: TGTGCCAGCAGCTTAGACTTACTTTCCTACACCTTC.

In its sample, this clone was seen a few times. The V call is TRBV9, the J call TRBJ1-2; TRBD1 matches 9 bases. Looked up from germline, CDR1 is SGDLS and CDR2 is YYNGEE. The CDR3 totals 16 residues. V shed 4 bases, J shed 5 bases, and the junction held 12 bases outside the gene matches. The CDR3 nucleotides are TGTGCCAGCAGCCCCACAGGGGGCGCAGGAGGTTATGGCTACACCTTC. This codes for CASSPTGGAGGYGYTF.

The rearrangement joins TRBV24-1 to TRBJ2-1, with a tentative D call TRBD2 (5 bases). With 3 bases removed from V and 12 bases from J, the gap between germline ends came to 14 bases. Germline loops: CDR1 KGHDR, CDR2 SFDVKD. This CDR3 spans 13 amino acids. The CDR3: CATSDPSLPGQFF. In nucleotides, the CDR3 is TGTGCCACCAGTGATCCTAGCCTACCTGGGCAGTTCTTC.

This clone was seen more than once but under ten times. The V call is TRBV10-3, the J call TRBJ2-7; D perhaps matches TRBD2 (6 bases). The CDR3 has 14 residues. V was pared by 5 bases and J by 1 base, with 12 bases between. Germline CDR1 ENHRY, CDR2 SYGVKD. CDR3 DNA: TGTGCCATCAGTAACCCAGGGACTTCCTACGAGCAGTACTTC. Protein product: CAISNPGTSYEQYF.